This T cell receptor (beta chain) is drawn from a study of blood T cells in healthy people across ages. About this clonotype: The antigen is undetermined.

V lost 10 bases and J lost 6, with 12 bases in between. The CDR3 is 11 amino acids. The V gene's germline CDR1 is MGHDK and CDR2 SYGVNS. The use of a sample-barcoded 5' primer and a J-beta primer mix characterized a second PCR of roughly 6 to 11 cycles. TCRdb reprocessed the 5' RACE reads via MiXCR and lists one record per CDR3 protein. The table lists around 750,000 distinct CDR3 sequences, about 55% of them singletons, with 40% to 50% in the top ten. General study results and limits: Higher diversity, along with more naive CD4+ cells, distinguished long-lived donors from aged donors.

Researchers collected approximately 9.5 milliliters of peripheral blood from every single donor. The genes are TRBV25-1 and TRBJ1-2; D is uncertain. The sequencing input was blood. The origin of this receptor is a man older than 75 in good health. For the CDR3, the DNA is TGTGCCACGGGAAGGGTAGATGGCTACACCTTC. Its protein is CATGRVDGYTF.